The sequence of this T cell receptor beta chain was determined in a study of blood T cell repertoires in COVID-19. Per the authors' pipeline: Quantification of nucleated cells was approximated via reference gene primer amplification. The repertoire was sequenced with immunoSEQ multiplex PCR; TCRdb's copy has only in-frame clones and lacks some. V, J and clone size are taken as reported in that table, and D and trimming were inferred from the DNA itself. The sample consists of tens of thousands of clones, around four fifths of them appearing once. Germline V gene sequence: CDR1 MGHRA, CDR2 YSYEKL. V was shortened by 1 base and J by 3 bases, with 10 bases between the two germline ends. The CDR3 extends over 14 amino acids.

The sequenced sample consisted of peripheral blood. This TCR was recovered from a human donor in a cohort sampled during active COVID-19. The chain employs TRBV4-1 and TRBJ2-7; TRBD2 is a possible D gene (5 bases). The CDR3 sequence: CASSQGKGVYEQYF. The DNA for the CDR3 is TGCGCCAGCAGCCAAGGTAAGGGAGTCTACGAGCAGTACTTC.